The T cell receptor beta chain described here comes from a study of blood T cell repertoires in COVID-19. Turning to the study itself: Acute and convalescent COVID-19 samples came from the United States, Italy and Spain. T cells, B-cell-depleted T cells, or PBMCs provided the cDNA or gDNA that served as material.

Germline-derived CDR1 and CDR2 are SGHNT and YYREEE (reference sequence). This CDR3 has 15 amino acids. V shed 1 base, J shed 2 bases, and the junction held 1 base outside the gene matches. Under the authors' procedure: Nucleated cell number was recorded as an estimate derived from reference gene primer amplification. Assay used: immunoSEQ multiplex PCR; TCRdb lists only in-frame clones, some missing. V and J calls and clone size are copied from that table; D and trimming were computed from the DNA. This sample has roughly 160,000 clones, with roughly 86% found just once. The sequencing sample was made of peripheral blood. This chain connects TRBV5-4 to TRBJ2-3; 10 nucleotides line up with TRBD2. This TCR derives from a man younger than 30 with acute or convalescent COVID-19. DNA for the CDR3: TGTGCCAGCAGCTTGACTAGCGGGACCACAGATACGCAGTATTTT. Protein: CASSLTSGTTDTQYF.